This TCR beta chain derives from a study of CD8+CD57+ T cells in acquired aplastic anemia. This CDR3 spans 13 amino acids. Germline CDR1 reads SNHLY; CDR2 reads FYNNEI. The TCR beta profiling, which covered VDJ combination and CDR3 sequence, was carried out using genomic DNA as the template. TCRdb reanalysed the reads using MiXCR and keeps one entry per CDR3 protein. Of about 180,000 distinct CDR3 sequences in the sample, around 50% were seen once. The sequenced patients had an expansion of CD8+CD57+ cells seen by flow cytometry. The material sequenced was sorted CD4+, CD8+, or CD8+CD57+ T cells (not recorded which) from PBMCs. The chain links TRBV2 to TRBJ2-3; D remains unclear. The sequence came from a human donor with aplastic anemia. The CDR3 loop reads CASALYGTDTQYF. Here the CDR3 DNA reads TGTGCTTCAGCACTATATGGCACAGATACGCAGTATTTT.